This entry concerns a single T cell receptor (beta chain). Here immunoSEQ multiplex PCR was the method, and the copy in TCRdb shows in-frame clones only, minus some. The sample includes roughly 2.1 million clones, approximately 94% of them seen just once. The sample is drawn from a study of shared clonotypes between healthy human individuals. Selected positively for CCR7 and CD45RO-negative, naive CD8 cells excluded terminally differentiated effector memory CD45RA+ cells. The sequence was obtained from a man aged 18 to 29 in good health. Some clones in this sample may be carry-over from other donors' samples. Sequences were obtained from naive CD8+ T cells from PBMCs.

DNA of the CDR3: TGTGCCAGCAGTTACATGGAGACCCAGTACTTC. Amino acids: CASSYMETQYF. This chain links TRBV6-5 with TRBJ2-5; D is ambiguous. Germline V gene lookup returns CDR1 MNHEY and CDR2 SVGAGI. V lost 2 bases, J lost 5 bases, and 3 bases lay in between. This CDR3 is built from 11 residues.